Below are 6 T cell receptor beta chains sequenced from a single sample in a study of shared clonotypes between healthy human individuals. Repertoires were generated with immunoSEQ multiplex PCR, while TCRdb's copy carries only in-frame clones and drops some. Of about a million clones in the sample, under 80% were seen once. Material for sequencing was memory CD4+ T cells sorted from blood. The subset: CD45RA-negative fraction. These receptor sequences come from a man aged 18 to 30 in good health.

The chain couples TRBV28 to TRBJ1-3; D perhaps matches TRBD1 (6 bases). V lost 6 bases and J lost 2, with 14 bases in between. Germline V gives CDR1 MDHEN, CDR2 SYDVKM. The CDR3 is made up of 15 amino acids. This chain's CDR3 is CASSPRGGPGNTIYF. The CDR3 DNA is TGTGCCAGCAGCCCCCGAGGGGGTCCTGGAAACACCATATATTTT.

The CDR3 sequence is CASRAGTGYSYEQYF. The CDR3, as DNA: TGTGCCAGCAGGGCCGGGACAGGCTACTCCTACGAGCAGTACTTC. The chain recombines TRBV7-2 with TRBJ2-7; TRBD1 matches at 8 bases. The CDR3 loop spans 15 amino acids. CDR1 is SGHTA, CDR2 FQGNSA, per germline. V shed 6 bases and J 0 bases; nucleotides not matched to a gene: 7.

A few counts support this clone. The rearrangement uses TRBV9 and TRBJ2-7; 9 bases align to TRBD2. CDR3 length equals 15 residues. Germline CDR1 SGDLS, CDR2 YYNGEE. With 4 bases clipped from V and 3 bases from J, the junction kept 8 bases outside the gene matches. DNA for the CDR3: TGTGCCAGCAGCCCCCTTAGCGGGAGAGGCTACGAGCAGTACTTC. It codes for CASSPLSGRGYEQYF.

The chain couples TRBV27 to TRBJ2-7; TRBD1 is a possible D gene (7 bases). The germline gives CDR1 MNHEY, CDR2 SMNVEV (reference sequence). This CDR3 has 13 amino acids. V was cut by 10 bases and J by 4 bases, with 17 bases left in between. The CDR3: CATKGRGRYEQYF. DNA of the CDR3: TGTGCCACTAAGGGCAGGGGGAGGTACGAGCAGTACTTC.

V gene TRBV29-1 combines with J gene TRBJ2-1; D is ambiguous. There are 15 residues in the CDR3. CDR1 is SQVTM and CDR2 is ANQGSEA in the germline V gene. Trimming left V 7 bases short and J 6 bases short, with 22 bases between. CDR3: CSAGYGRTGLNEQFF. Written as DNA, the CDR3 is TGCAGCGCCGGTTATGGCCGGACGGGTCTCAATGAGCAGTTCTTC.

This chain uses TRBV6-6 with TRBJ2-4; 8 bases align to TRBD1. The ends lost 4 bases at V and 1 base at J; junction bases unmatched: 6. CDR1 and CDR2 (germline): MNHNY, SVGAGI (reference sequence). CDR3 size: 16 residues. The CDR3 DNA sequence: TGTGCCAGCAGTTCGACAGGGGCGGAGGCCAAAAACATTCAGTACTTC. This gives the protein CASSSTGAEAKNIQYF.